Following are 6 T cell receptor beta chains from one sample sequenced in a study of shared clonotypes between healthy human individuals. Sequencing was performed with immunoSEQ multiplex PCR; in TCRdb, only in-frame clones are kept and a portion is missing. The sample gives around 600,000 clones, roughly 95% of which show up once; over 0.1% is in the top ten. Positively selected for CCR7, the CD45RO-negative cells used as naive CD8 cells excluded terminally differentiated effector memory CD45RA+ cells. The sample taken for sequencing was naive CD8+ T cells sorted from blood. Receptors originate from a woman aged 25 to 39 in good health.

The chain has TRBV5-5 and TRBJ2-7; TRBD2 matches 10 bases. Losses at the gene ends were 4 bases for V and 3 bases for J; bases not matched to a gene: 4. This CDR3 has 14 amino acids. Germline V gene data show CDR1 as SGHKS and CDR2 as YYEKEE (reference sequence). CDR3 sequence reads: CASSLAGVSYEQYF. In nucleotides, the CDR3 is TGTGCCAGCAGCCTAGCGGGAGTGAGCTACGAGCAGTACTTC.

The rearrangement links TRBV19 to TRBJ1-1; the D is unclear. V lost 7 bases and J lost 0, with 15 bases in between. CDR1 is LNHDA, CDR2 SQIVND, per germline (reference sequence). This CDR3 contains 15 residues. The CDR3 DNA reads as TGTGCCAGTACCCCAAGAGGGATTATGAACACTGAAGCTTTCTTT. Residues: CASTPRGIMNTEAFF.

This clone was counted only a few times. The genes are TRBV7-9 and TRBJ2-7; TRBD1 might be the D (6 bases). V was pared by 1 base and J by 5 bases, with 9 bases between. The CDR3 totals 13 residues. CDR1 and CDR2 (germline): SEHNR, FQNEAQ (reference sequence). CDR3 nucleotides: TGTGCCAGCAGCTTAGGGGGGCGGAACGAGCAGTACTTC. It codes for CASSLGGRNEQYF.

As to this clone: The same CDR3 also results from other DNA sequences found in this sample. V is TRBV5-6 and J is TRBJ1-1; D is ambiguous. The germline V gene encodes CDR1 SGHDT and CDR2 YYEEEE. This CDR3 region has 12 residues. Trimming pared 1 base from V and 0 bases from J, leaving 1 base between. The CDR3 reads CASSLLNTEAFF. The DNA of the CDR3 is TGTGCCAGCAGCTTGCTGAACACTGAAGCTTTCTTT. The full variable domain, rest sourced from reference TRBV5-6 and TRBJ1-1, is DAGVTQSPTHLIKTRGQQVTLRCSPKSGHDTVSWYQQALGQGPQFIFQYYEEEERQRGNFPDRFSGHQFPNYSSELNVNALLLGDSALYLCASSLLNTEAFFGQGTRLTVV.

The gene calls are TRBV13 and TRBJ2-1; 8 bases are shared with TRBD2. Germline CDR1 PRHDT, CDR2 FYEKMQ (reference sequence). J lost 5 bases, V lost 5 bases, and 5 bases had no gene match. CDR3 length: 14 amino acids. CDR3: CASSHLAGDNEQFF. The CDR3 DNA reads TGTGCCAGCAGCCATCTAGCGGGCGACAATGAGCAGTTCTTC.

V gene TRBV27 combines with J gene TRBJ2-7; tentatively, D is TRBD2 (5 bases). Germline CDR1 and CDR2: MNHEY and SMNVEV (reference sequence). V lost 4 bases, J lost 5 bases, and 12 bases lay in between. This CDR3 has 13 amino acids. The CDR3 spells CASSWQLGDEQYF. In DNA, the CDR3 is TGTGCCAGCAGTTGGCAATTGGGAGACGAGCAGTACTTC.